This entry lists 24 T cell receptor beta chains sequenced from one sample in a study of Graves' ophthalmopathy and Graves' hyperthyroidism. The sequenced template was RNA, covering the TCR beta CDR3 region. An opening RT-PCR round employed HTBI primers and preceded a second-round multiplex PCR. One entry per CDR3 protein results from TCRdb running MiXCR on the multiplex PCR reads. The table lists 580,000 or so distinct CDR3 sequences, under 40% of them singletons. The sample comprised peripheral blood or thyroid tissue (not recorded which). The receptor set was obtained from an adult man with Graves' hyperthyroidism.

The chain couples TRBV5-1 to TRBJ2-6; D call uncertain. Germline values: CDR1 SGHRS, CDR2 YFSETQ. The CDR3 spans 18 residues. V lost 4 bases and J 0 bases, leaving 17 bases between the germline ends. CDR3 sequence: CASSPGLRGPSGANVLTF. CDR3 in DNA: TGCGCCAGCAGCCCTGGGCTCCGTGGTCCCTCTGGGGCCAACGTCCTGACTTTC.

To note about this clonotype: A much larger clone sits a single nucleotide away, making a read error possible. This chain connects TRBV19 to TRBJ2-7; D tentatively fits TRBD1 or TRBD2 (5 bases each). This CDR3 has 14 residues. CDR1 and CDR2 (germline): LNHDA, SQIVND (reference sequence). CDR3 loop: CASSMMLGRGERYF. The CDR3 coding sequence is TGTGCCAGTAGTATGATGTTAGGGAGAGGGGAGCGGTACTTC.

The rearrangement uses TRBV29-1 and TRBJ2-1, with 10 positions matching TRBD2. CDR1 is SQVTM and CDR2 is ANQGSEA in the germline V gene. This CDR3 comprises 12 residues. Germline trimming cut 4 bases from V and 10 bases from J; bases unmatched to any gene: 4. CDR3 nucleotides: TGCAGCGTTGCAACTAGCGGGGACGAGCAGTTCTTC. This encodes CSVATSGDEQFF.

The CDR3 region has the DNA TGTGCCAGCAGCCTCCTGGGGACAGGGGATACTAATGAAAAACTGTTTTTT. Its translation is CASSLLGTGDTNEKLFF. The chain is built from TRBV10-3 and TRBJ1-4; 10 nucleotides agree with TRBD1. The V gene end was trimmed by 10 bases and the J gene end by 2 bases; junction bases not matched to a gene: 13. Germline V CDR1 and CDR2: ENHRY, SYGVKD. The CDR3 totals 17 residues.

The chain couples TRBV9 to TRBJ1-2; no definite D call. This CDR3 comprises 16 residues. Trimming took off 2 bases at V and 6 bases at J, with 20 bases between the two ends. Germline V CDR1 and CDR2: SGDLS, YYNGEE. The CDR3 reads CASSVSASGVYNGYTF. CDR3 coding DNA: TGTGCCAGCAGCGTTTCTGCTAGCGGGGTATACAATGGCTACACCTTC.

This chain links TRBV7-9 with TRBJ2-3; a weak D match, TRBD2 (5 bases). The V end lost 5 bases, the J end lost 2 bases, and 17 bases lay between the germline ends. The CDR3 covers 16 residues. CDR1 is SEHNR and CDR2 is FQNEAQ in the germline V gene (reference sequence). The CDR3 spells CASSLPRGWSTDTQYF. In DNA, the CDR3 is TGTGCCAGCAGCCTCCCACGCGGGTGGTCCACAGATACGCAGTATTTT.

On this clonotype: A read error may account for a junction end that differs from germline. The rearrangement joins TRBV20-1 to TRBJ1-1; 7 nucleotides align to TRBD1. Germline V gene lookup returns CDR1 DFQATT and CDR2 SNEGSKA (reference sequence). The CDR3 covers 14 residues. The CDR3 region has the DNA TGCAGTGCTCGCCCAGGGGGAGTAGGTACTGGAGCTTTCTTT. Protein product: CSARPGGVGTGAFF.

This clonotype was seen ten or more times. The V and J genes are TRBV19 and TRBJ1-2; D not certain. The CDR3 consists of 14 residues. Trimming took 9 bases from V and 7 from J, leaving 21 bases between them. In germline, CDR1 is LNHDA, CDR2 SQIVND (reference sequence). The CDR3 nucleotides are TGTGCCAGCTGGGGAGAGACGCCCCAGCTTGGCTACACCTTC. Amino acid sequence: CASWGETPQLGYTF.

This clonotype was picked up many times. This rearrangement joins TRBV29-1 to TRBJ1-2; no reliable D call. The germline V gene has CDR1 SQVTM and CDR2 ANQGSEA. The CDR3 runs to 13 residues. Trimming shortened V by 3 bases and J by 0 bases, and 8 bases separated the two germline ends. CDR3 sequence (DNA): TGCAGCGTTGAGCGGCGCCCTAACTATGGCTACACCTTC. The encoded protein is CSVERRPNYGYTF.

This clonotype was recorded at least ten times. The chain links TRBV11-3 to TRBJ1-1; unclear D gene. The V end lost 7 bases, the J end lost 1 base, and 13 bases lay between the germline ends. Germline V gives CDR1 SGHNT, CDR2 YENEEA. The CDR3 covers 14 residues. CDR3 residues: CASTAGGPNTEAFF. CDR3 nucleotide sequence: TGTGCCAGCACCGCGGGAGGCCCGAACACTGAAGCTTTCTTT.

This chain links TRBV12-3 or TRBV12-4 with TRBJ2-7; D remains unclear. The J call is in doubt because the DNA end fits TRBJ2-1 better. The CDR3 has 12 residues. CDR3 sequence (DNA): TGTGCCAGCAGTTTATACGAAAATGAGCAGTTCTTC. Its translation: CASSLYENEQFF.

The chain carries TRBV7-2 and TRBJ2-1, with 9 bases matching TRBD1. Germline V lookup: CDR1 SGHTA, CDR2 FQGNSA. V lost 3 bases to trimming and J lost 7 bases; unmatched junction nucleotides: 7. The length of the CDR3 is 15 residues. The CDR3: CASSLTGGVGNEQFF. The CDR3 DNA reads as TGTGCCAGCAGCTTGACAGGGGGAGTGGGGAATGAGCAGTTCTTC.

The chain recombines TRBV24-1 with TRBJ2-5; 7 bases are shared with TRBD2. The junction had 9 bases not matched to a gene; V was cut back by 7 bases and J by 5 bases. CDR1 is KGHDR and CDR2 is SFDVKD in the germline V gene. This CDR3 spans 14 amino acids. This chain's CDR3 is CATSSFVSGETQYF. In nucleotides, the CDR3 is TGTGCCACCAGCAGCTTCGTTAGCGGGGAGACCCAGTACTTC.

This sequence joins TRBV14 and TRBJ2-2; D possibly corresponds to TRBD2 (5 bases). With 4 bases removed from V and 0 bases from J, the gap between germline ends came to 24 bases. CDR1 SGHDN and CDR2 FVKESK come from the germline V gene. CDR3 size: 20 residues. The CDR3 region is CASSPQLLDDRGANTGELFF. The CDR3 DNA is TGTGCCAGCAGCCCCCAGCTCCTGGACGACCGGGGAGCGAACACCGGGGAGCTGTTTTTT. The full variable domain, in which reference TRBV14 and TRBJ2-2 provide the parts outside the CDR3, is EAGVTQFPSHSVIEKGQTVTLRCDPISGHDNLYWYRRVMGKEIKFLLHFVKESKQDESGMPNNRFLAERTGGTYSTLKVQPAELEDSGVYFCASSPQLLDDRGANTGELFFGEGSRLTVL.

The V gene is TRBV4-2, the J gene TRBJ2-2, with D perhaps matching TRBD1 (5 bases). There are 17 residues in the CDR3. V gave up 5 bases and J gave up 0 bases, with 16 bases separating them. Germline loops: CDR1 LGHNA, CDR2 YNFKEQ. The CDR3 sequence is CASSTTVGPANTGELFF. The CDR3 DNA follows: TGTGCCAGCAGCACGACAGTGGGGCCAGCGAACACCGGGGAGCTGTTTTTT.

The rearrangement uses TRBV7-9 and TRBJ1-1; no reliable D call. Trimming took off 5 bases at V and 3 bases at J, with 10 bases between the two ends. CDR3 length: 13 residues. In germline, CDR1 is SEHNR, CDR2 FQNEAQ (reference sequence). The CDR3 protein is CASSPARDTEAFF. The CDR3 DNA is TGTGCCAGCAGCCCCGCGAGGGACACTGAAGCTTTCTTT.

This clonotype has more than one count but fewer than ten. The CDR3 reads CASSWTHKEPQHF. CDR3 in DNA: TGTGCCAGCAGCTGGACCCACAAGGAGCCCCAGCATTTT. The J gene is TRBJ1-5, the V gene TRBV7-9; D ambiguous. The CDR3 has 13 residues. Between the trimmed V and J ends, which lost 4 bases and 8 bases, there was a span of 12 bases. CDR1 is SEHNR, CDR2 FQNEAQ, per germline (reference sequence).

This clonotype was found many times. The rearrangement joins TRBV11-2 to TRBJ1-2; the D gene is possibly TRBD1 (6 bases). V was cut by 4 bases and J by 4 bases, with 13 bases left in between. The CDR3 covers 14 residues. Germline V gene data show CDR1 as SGHAT and CDR2 as FQNNGV. The CDR3, as DNA: TGTGCCAGCAGCTGGACAGCAAGGTCCTATGGCTACACCTTC. This encodes CASSWTARSYGYTF. The complete variable domain, with remaining parts taken from reference TRBV11-2 and TRBJ1-2, reads EAGVAQSPRYKIIEKRQSVAFWCNPISGHATLYWYQQILGQGPKLLIQFQNNGVVDDSQLPKDRFSAERLKGVDSTLKIQPAKLEDSAVYLCASSWTARSYGYTFGSGTRLTVV.

This clonotype was seen only a few times. V usage is TRBV12-3 or TRBV12-4 and J usage is TRBJ1-5; TRBD1 aligns across 7 bases. This CDR3 comprises 15 residues. The V gene end was trimmed by 8 bases and the J gene end by 5 bases; junction bases not matched to a gene: 12. The CDR3 reads CASSPQGGSDQPQHF. In nucleotides, the CDR3 is TGTGCCAGCTCCCCCCAGGGGGGTTCTGATCAGCCCCAGCATTTT.

The sample holds one count of this clonotype. The chain employs TRBV5-1 and TRBJ2-2, with D tentatively TRBD1 (5 bases). V lost 0 bases and J lost 11, with 11 bases in between. The CDR3 is made up of 13 amino acids. The V gene's germline CDR1 is SGHRS and CDR2 YFSETQ. The CDR3: CASSLGQRGELFF. The CDR3 DNA sequence: TGCGCCAGCAGCTTGGGACAGCGAGGCGAGCTGTTTTTT.

This rearrangement joins TRBV11-1 to TRBJ2-2; 9 bases agree with TRBD2. Trimming cost V 5 bases and J 7 bases; bases outside gene matches: 17. The germline gives CDR1 SGHAT, CDR2 FQDESV (reference sequence). The CDR3 totals 18 residues. Here the CDR3 DNA reads TGTGCCAGCAGCCTAAGCACCGGACTAGCGCTCCGGGGCGGGGAGCTGTTTTTT. Translated, it gives CASSLSTGLALRGGELFF.

The V gene is TRBV7-2, the J gene TRBJ1-4; D is possibly TRBD1 (6 bases). The germline V gene encodes CDR1 SGHTA and CDR2 FQGNSA. Trimming removed 4 bases from V and 1 base from J, with 10 bases in between. The CDR3 covers 15 residues. The CDR3 protein is CASSYTGRTNEKLFF. Written as DNA, the CDR3 is TGTGCCAGCAGCTATACAGGGCGAACTAATGAAAAACTGTTTTTT.

The chain carries TRBV10-3 and TRBJ1-5, with 10 bases identical to TRBD1. The CDR3 runs to 15 residues. V shed 4 bases and J 5 bases; nucleotides not matched to a gene: 5. Germline V gene lookup returns CDR1 ENHRY and CDR2 SYGVKD. CDR3 DNA sequence: TGTGCCATCAGTGGGGACAGGGGACCCCATCAGCCCCAGCATTTT. Translating it yields CAISGDRGPHQPQHF.

Only a few counts were recorded for this clonotype. CDR3 protein: CSAALPGTAEQFF. The DNA of the CDR3 is TGCAGTGCCGCACTTCCCGGGACCGCTGAGCAGTTCTTC. The chain carries TRBV20-1 and TRBJ2-7; D assignment may be TRBD1 or TRBD2 (5 bases each). With the DNA end fitting TRBJ2-1 better, the J assignment may be wrong. This CDR3 has 13 residues. Looked up from germline, CDR1 is DFQATT and CDR2 is SNEGSKA (reference sequence).